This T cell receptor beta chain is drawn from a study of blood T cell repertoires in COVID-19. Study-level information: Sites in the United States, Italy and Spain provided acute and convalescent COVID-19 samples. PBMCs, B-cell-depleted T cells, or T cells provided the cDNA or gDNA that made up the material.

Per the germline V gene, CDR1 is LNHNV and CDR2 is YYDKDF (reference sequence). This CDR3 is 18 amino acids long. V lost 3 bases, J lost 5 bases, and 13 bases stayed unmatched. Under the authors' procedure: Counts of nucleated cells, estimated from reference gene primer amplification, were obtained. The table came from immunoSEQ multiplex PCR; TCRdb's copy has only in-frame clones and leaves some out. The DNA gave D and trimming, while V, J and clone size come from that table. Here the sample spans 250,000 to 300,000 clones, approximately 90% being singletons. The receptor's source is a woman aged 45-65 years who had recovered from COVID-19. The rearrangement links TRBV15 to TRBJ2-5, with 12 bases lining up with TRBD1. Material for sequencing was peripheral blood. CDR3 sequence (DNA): TGTGCCACCAGCAGGGGACAGGGGGCGCTTCAGAGTAGGGAGACCCAGTACTTC. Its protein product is CATSRGQGALQSRETQYF.